This T cell receptor (beta chain) was profiled in a study of blood T cell repertoires in COVID-19. Study-wide background: Both acute and convalescent COVID-19 samples were obtained from the United States, Italy and Spain.

V lost 1 base and J 5 bases, leaving 5 bases between the germline ends. The CDR3 length is 12 residues. This table comes from immunoSEQ multiplex PCR, and its TCRdb copy is limited to in-frame clones, with some not included. The sample lists more than 350,000 clones; approximately 87% were seen once. Material for sequencing was PBMCs or T cells enriched from blood (not recorded which). The chain has TRBV12-3 or TRBV12-4 and TRBJ1-2; D unclear. This clonotype was obtained from a woman aged 45-65 years who had recovered from COVID-19. CDR3 region: CASSLGAYGYTF. The CDR3 bases are TGTGCCAGCAGTTTAGGGGCATATGGCTACACCTTC.